The T cell receptor beta chain under discussion was sequenced for a study of T cell responses to AZD1222 COVID-19 vaccine (dated by TCRdb to about 2021). In the study overall: A total of 230 or so trial participants underwent TCR sequencing, of whom 207 received two doses of AZD1222 and about 26 received two doses of the MenACWY control vaccine. Enrollment into the trials was organized by age into subgroups of 18-55, 56-69 and 70-plus years, and those subgroups contained 148, 28 and 57 TCR-sequenced participants, respectively.

Broad study findings and their caveats: In the small 56-69-year group, the increase in depth fell short of significance, most likely because of low power. Conclusions about previously exposed vaccinees are limited because only six or seven AZD1222 recipients were SARS-CoV-2 seropositive at baseline. Participants were mostly white British and included more females than males, and it was suggested by the authors that clonal diversity may have been underestimated. A significant rise in spike-specific TCR breadth and depth was observed after two AZD1222 doses relative to day 0 and relative to MenACWY recipients. Epitopes outside the regions mutated in the B.1.351 and B.1.1.7 variants were reportedly recognized by nearly half of the unique spike-specific TCRs. Because no day 14 peak-response samples were available, the repertoires could be characterized only after the peak T cell response. CD4 TCRs associated with the vaccine covered the entire spike protein, and the dominant responses were in regions 160-218 and 743-854.

What the time point label conveys for this sample: about 28 days (+/-7) after the second vaccine dose. This sample's treatment or condition label indicates: meningococcal conjugate vaccine given as trial control. Vaccinee samples were obtained from the UK trials COV001 and COV002, which included a single-blind randomized controlled phase 2/3 trial of AZD1222 (ChAdOx1 nCoV-19) in healthy adults. Trial participant PBMC samples were collected at day 0 and day 28 after the second dose for TCRbeta chain sequencing. Between the V and J ends, shortened by 4 bases and 3 bases respectively, the junction contains 9 bases. There are 12 amino acids in the CDR3, from cysteine to phenylalanine inclusive. Here the CDR3 DNA is all that survives: 36 bases in frame from base 1. From the germline V gene, CDR1 is SQVTM and CDR2 is ANQGSEA. To note about this clone: Its antigen is unknown. Base qualities are not provided; no much larger clone lies one nucleotide away.

The CDR3 regions of human TCRbeta chains were analyzed by immunosequencing. The original pipeline was this. TCRs in the repertoires were compared against a reference library of SARS-CoV-2-specific TCRs that had been generated with the MIRA antigen-specificity platform. Breadth meant the fraction of unique TCRs that were SARS-CoV-2-associated, whereas depth meant the fraction of total T cells that were SARS-CoV-2-associated. Using the MIRA data, each spike-specific TCR was assigned both to the spike region to which the TCR was reactive and to a CD4 or CD8 class. Log10-transformed breadth and depth values were compared by one-way ANOVA with Sidak's multiple comparisons tests. The table comes from immuneACCESS by way of TCRdb, which keeps in-frame sequences with V and J called. Part of the clones is missing from these tables; in studies checked, under half for an unresolved V gene and the rest for unknown reasons. The V and J calls and clone size come from that table; D and trimming were worked out from the DNA. Counted in this sample were approximately 64,000 clones; just over 90% of them appeared once. The ten largest clones represent approximately 6.3% of the sample.

The specimen was peripheral blood, collected 28 days after the second dose of the MenACWY control vaccine. The chain employs TRBV29-1 and TRBJ1-1; too little of a D gene remains to name it. The clonotype originates from an adult who received the MenACWY meningococcal vaccine as a control. The DNA reads TGCAGCGTTGGAGGTATGGACACTGAAGCTTTCTTT. Its coded protein is CSVGGMDTEAFF.